This T cell receptor beta chain was obtained from a study of blood T cell repertoires in COVID-19 (dated by TCRdb to about 2020). With regard to the full study: Collaborator samples came from the United States, Italy and Spain and covered acute and convalescent phases of COVID-19. Where available, HLA class I and class II types were obtained from metadata supplied by the sample provider rather than from assay-based typing. Samples were obtained from the ongoing ImmuneRACE study (first 160 participants) and from some 1,200 subjects provided by 6 global collaborators. The prospective study material was composed of cDNA or gDNA derived from T cells, B-cell-depleted T cells, or PBMCs. The dataset comprised deeply sampled blood TCRbeta repertoires from subjects exposed to, actively infected with, or recovered from COVID-19. Nearly every sample came with metadata listing a de-identified subject ID, COVID-19 status, age in years and sex. The repertoires were released in a freely available public database intended as a resource for research on the immune response to SARS-CoV-2. Summary of the overall study and its limitations: The quantity of clinical and demographic metadata differed by source and by participant and was supplied without curation.

About this clone: Its antigen is unknown. No base-level quality is on record; no much larger clone is a single base apart.

Enrolling through a virtual design, the prospective study's participants ranged in age from about 18 to 100 years and lived across 24 United States geographic areas. In the prospective study, participants were assigned to cohorts based on the clinical history participants reported in a screening survey and a study questionnaire. Exposed participants had been in contact with someone with a PCR-confirmed or clinician-diagnosed COVID-19 case within 2 weeks of study entry. Mobile phlebotomists in the prospective study collected whole blood, serum and a nasopharyngeal or oropharyngeal swab from every participant. Additional blood draws and questionnaires over a roughly two-month period could optionally be provided by prospective study participants. Prospective study blood samples were shipped either frozen or at room temperature before DNA extraction. TCRbeta CDR3 regions were amplified from genomic DNA by means of the immunoSEQ Assay, a bias-controlled multiplex PCR. For the original study's pipeline: Nucleated cell counts per sample were estimated from amplification of reference gene primers within the assay. Sequence reads were collapsed and filtered to measure the absolute abundance of every unique TCRbeta CDR3 rearrangement. For each sample, productive Simpson clonality was calculated as the square root of Simpson's diversity index over productive rearrangements. This is the immuneACCESS table as TCRdb keeps it, with only in-frame sequences that have V and J called. A part of the clones is gone; compared with another copy, unresolved V genes explain less than half, and the rest is unexplained. D and trimming come from the DNA, and the V and J calls and clone size come from that table. The sample profile shows roughly 400,000 clones; about 88% of them were found once. The ten largest account for roughly 1.4% of the sample.

V loses 3 bases of germline sequence and J loses 5 bases, and the interval between the two ends is 17 bases. The germline V gene provides CDR1 SGHDT and CDR2 YYEEEE. CDR3 length: 15 amino acids, cysteine to phenylalanine. Only the CDR3 DNA is retained, 45 bases long and in frame from the first base. Source material: PBMCs or T cells enriched from blood (not recorded which). The origin of this receptor is a woman younger than 30 who had been exposed to COVID-19. The chain uses TRBV5-6 and TRBJ1-1; the D gene is perhaps TRBD1, from 6 matching bases. CDR3 sequence: CASSYGTPLRTEAFF. The DNA sequence reads TGTGCCAGCAGCTACGGGACACCCTTGAGAACTGAAGCTTTCTTT.